Here is one T cell receptor beta chain with its context. This entry belongs to a study of shared clonotypes between healthy human individuals. An assay was performed, and its level was deep. Method: immunoSEQ multiplex PCR; TCRdb's copy keeps in-frame clones and lacks some. The profile shows some 2,100,000 clones, almost 96% of them singletons. Splitting the CD4+ cells yielded a CD45RA+ naive subset and a CD45RA-negative memory subset. This CDR3 has 13 residues. With 10 bases removed from V and 2 bases from J, the gap between germline ends came to 15 bases. CDR1 is ENHRY and CDR2 is SYGVKD in the germline V gene.

The rearrangement links TRBV10-3 to TRBJ2-7; weak D call: TRBD2 (6 bases). Sequenced: naive CD4+ T cells sorted from blood. Indicated subset: CD45RA+ positively selected. The clonotype comes from a young man in good health. CDR3 sequence (DNA): TGTGCCACAACCGGGACTGGCACCTACGAGCAGTACTTC. Encoded protein: CATTGTGTYEQYF.